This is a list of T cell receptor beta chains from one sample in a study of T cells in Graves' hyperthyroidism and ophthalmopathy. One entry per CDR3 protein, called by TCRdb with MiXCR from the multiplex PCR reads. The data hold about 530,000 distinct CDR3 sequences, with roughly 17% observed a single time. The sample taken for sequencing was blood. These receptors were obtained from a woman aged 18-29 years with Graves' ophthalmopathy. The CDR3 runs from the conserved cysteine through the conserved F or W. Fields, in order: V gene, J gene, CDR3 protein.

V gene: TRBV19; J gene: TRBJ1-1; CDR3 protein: CASSMGPGMNTEAFF
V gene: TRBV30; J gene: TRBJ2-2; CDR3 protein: CAWISGDTGELFF
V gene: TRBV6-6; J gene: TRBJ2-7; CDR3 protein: CASSYSIAGDYEQYF
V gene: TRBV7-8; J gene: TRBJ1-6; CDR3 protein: CASTRDRVNSPLHF
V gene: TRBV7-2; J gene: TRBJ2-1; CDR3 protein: CASSLDTGAYNEQFF
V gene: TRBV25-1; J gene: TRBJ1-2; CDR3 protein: CASSATGMEMSYGYTF
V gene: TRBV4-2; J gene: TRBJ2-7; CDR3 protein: CASSQEGRGDRLYF
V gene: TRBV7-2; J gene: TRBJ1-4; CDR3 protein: CASSLTGQGSEKLFF
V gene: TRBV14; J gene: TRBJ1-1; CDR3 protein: CASSQDVIRENTEAFF
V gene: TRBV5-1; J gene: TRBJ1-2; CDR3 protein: CASSSRVVQGAQGYTF
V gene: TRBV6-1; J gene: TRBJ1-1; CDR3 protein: CASRTQMNTEAFF
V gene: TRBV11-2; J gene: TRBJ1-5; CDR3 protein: CASSQDRRDQPQHF
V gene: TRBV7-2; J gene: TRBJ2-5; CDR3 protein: CASSLETGGDTQYF
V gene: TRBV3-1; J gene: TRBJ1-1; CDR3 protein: CASSRDRGRSAFF
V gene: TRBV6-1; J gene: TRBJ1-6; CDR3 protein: CASRPSVGDNSPLHF
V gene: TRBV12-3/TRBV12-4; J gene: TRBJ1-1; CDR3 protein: CASSLAGSLYTEAFF
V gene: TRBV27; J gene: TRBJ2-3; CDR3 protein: CASSLSGRDTQYF
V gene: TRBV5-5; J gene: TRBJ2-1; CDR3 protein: CASSSAKEPYEQFF
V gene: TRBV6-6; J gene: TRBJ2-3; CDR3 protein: CASSYLPQGIDTQYF
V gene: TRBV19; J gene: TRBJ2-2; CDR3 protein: CASRAGTGKAGELFF
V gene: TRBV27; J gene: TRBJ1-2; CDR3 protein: CASSPGGGGYGYTF
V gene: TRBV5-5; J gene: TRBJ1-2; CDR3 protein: CASSRTLGASGGYTF
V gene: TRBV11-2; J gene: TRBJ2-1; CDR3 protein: CASSSRVNEQFF
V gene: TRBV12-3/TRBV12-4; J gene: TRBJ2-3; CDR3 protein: CASSRRLAGGPDTQYF
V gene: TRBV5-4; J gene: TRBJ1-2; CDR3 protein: CASSWGGGSGGYTF
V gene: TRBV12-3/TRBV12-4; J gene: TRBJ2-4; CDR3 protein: CASSLDSGRAKNIQYF
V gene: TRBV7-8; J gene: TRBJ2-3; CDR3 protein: CASSGMASAQSQYF
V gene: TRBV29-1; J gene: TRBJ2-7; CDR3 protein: CSVGGGRYEQYF
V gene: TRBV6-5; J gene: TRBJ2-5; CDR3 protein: CASSNGLATETQYF
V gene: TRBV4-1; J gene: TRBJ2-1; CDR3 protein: CASSHSGRGSAYNEQFF
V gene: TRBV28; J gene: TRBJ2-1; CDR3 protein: CASSLAYDNEQFF
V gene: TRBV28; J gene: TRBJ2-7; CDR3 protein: CASSTGEKDEQYF
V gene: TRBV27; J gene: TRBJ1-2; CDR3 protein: CASSLLGTGDGYTF
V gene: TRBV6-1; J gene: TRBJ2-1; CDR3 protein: CASLTSGTFNEQFF
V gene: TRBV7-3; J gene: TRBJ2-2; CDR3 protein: CASSLSLAGELFF
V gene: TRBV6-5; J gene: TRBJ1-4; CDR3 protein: CASSYSSVGANEKLFF
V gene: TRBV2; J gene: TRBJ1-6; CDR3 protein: CASSEDMGGGSPLHF
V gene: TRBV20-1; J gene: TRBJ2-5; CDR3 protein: CSAAVIFGLKETQYF
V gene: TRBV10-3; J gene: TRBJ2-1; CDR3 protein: CAISERGGLNEQFF
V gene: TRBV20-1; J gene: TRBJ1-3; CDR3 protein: CSATTDLSGNTIYF
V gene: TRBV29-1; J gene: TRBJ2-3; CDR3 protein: CSVGAGTDTQYF
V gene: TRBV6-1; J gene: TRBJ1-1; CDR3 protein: CASRRRSTEAFF
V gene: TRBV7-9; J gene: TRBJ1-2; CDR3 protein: CASSPGEGYGYTF
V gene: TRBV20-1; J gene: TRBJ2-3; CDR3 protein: CSARDAAGGLSDTQYF
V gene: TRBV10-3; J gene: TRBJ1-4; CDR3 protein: CAIRPGQGEKLFF
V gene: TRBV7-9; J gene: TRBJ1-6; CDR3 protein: CASSLSWGTLHF
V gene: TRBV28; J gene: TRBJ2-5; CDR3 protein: CASSWGSGTRGETQYF
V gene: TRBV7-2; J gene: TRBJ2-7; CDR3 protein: CASSAAGTGGYEQHF
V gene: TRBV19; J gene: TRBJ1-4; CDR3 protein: CASTPTGKSEKLFF
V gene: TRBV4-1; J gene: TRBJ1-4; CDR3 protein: CASSQVIDRGRGEKLFF
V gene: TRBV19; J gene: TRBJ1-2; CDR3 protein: CASSLEAGIRGYTF
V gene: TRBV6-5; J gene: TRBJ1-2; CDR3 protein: CASSYSRVGGYTF
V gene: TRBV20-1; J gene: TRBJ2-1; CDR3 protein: CSASGDSSYNEQFF